The entry that follows covers one T cell receptor (beta chain) sequence. The source of the sample is a study of blood T cell repertoires in COVID-19. Study-wide context: Collection of acute and convalescent COVID-19 samples took place in the United States, Italy and Spain.

How the authors handled the data: For nucleated cells, counts were estimated from reference gene primer amplification. Assay: immunoSEQ multiplex PCR; the TCRdb copy retains only in-frame clones and omits some. D and trimming come from the DNA, and the V and J calls and clone size come from that table. Of under 200,000 clones listed, around 84% are singletons. Per the germline V gene, CDR1 is MGHRA and CDR2 is YSYEKL. The length of the CDR3 is 13 residues. Between the trimmed V and J ends, which lost 0 bases and 6 bases, there was a span of 6 bases. The V and J genes are TRBV4-1 and TRBJ1-5; D is possibly TRBD1 (6 bases). The specimen sequenced was peripheral blood. The clonotype originates from a man aged 45-65 years with active or convalescent COVID-19. CDR3 loop: CASSQEGAQPQHF. The CDR3 DNA sequence: TGCGCCAGCAGCCAAGAGGGGGCTCAGCCCCAGCATTTT.